One and the same sample provided the 27 T cell receptor beta chains below, sequenced in a study of regulatory T cells in long-lasting Graves disease. Arm-PCR of CDR3 regions and iRepertoire HTBI primers were used to build TCR beta libraries. Each CDR3 protein is one row after TCRdb ran MiXCR on the multiplex PCR reads. The sample holds 200,000 to 250,000 distinct CDR3 sequences, approximately 20% seen once. The sample's time point: newly diagnosed GD, antithyroid drugs for less than 3 months. PBMCs were the source of the RNA used for TCR sequencing. This specimen consisted of peripheral blood mononuclear cells (PBMCs), obtained at new diagnosis, from a patient treated with antithyroid drugs. The receptors shown here come from a female donor with Graves disease.

This clonotype was found many times. V gene TRBV27 combines with J gene TRBJ2-5; 9 nucleotides line up with TRBD1. In germline, CDR1 is MNHEY, CDR2 SMNVEV (reference sequence). The junction had 11 bases not matched to a gene; V was cut back by 10 bases and J by 5 bases. CDR3 length: 14 amino acids. CDR3 nucleotides: TGTGCCACCCGGGACAGGGAGCCTCGGGAGACCCAGTACTTC. Translating it yields CATRDREPRETQYF.

This clonotype has a count of ten or more. V usage is TRBV14 and J usage is TRBJ2-1; D is possibly TRBD1 (5 bases). There are 14 residues in the CDR3. CDR1 is SGHDN, CDR2 FVKESK, per germline. Trimming left V 0 bases short and J 4 bases short, with 7 bases between. CDR3 nucleotides: TGTGCCAGCAGCCAAGATGGACATTACAATGAGCAGTTCTTC. It encodes CASSQDGHYNEQFF.

In its sample, this clonotype was seen many times. The chain joins TRBV29-1 to TRBJ2-3; TRBD2 is a possible D gene (5 bases). The germline V gene encodes CDR1 SQVTM and CDR2 ANQGSEA. The V and J ends lost 3 bases and 1 base respectively, with 17 bases between them. The CDR3 is made up of 16 amino acids. The CDR3 nucleotides are TGCAGCGTTGAGTTGGGCGGTGGGAGAGGCACAGATACGCAGTATTTT. Protein: CSVELGGGRGTDTQYF.

This clonotype was seen only a few times. V and J are TRBV15 and TRBJ2-5; D is possibly TRBD1 or TRBD2 (5 bases each). Trimming shortened V by 3 bases and J by 7 bases, and 9 bases separated the two germline ends. The length of the CDR3 is 12 residues. The V gene's germline CDR1 is LNHNV and CDR2 YYDKDF (reference sequence). The CDR3 nucleotides are TGTGCCACCAGCAGGCCGGGGACGACCCAGTACTTC. Its translation: CATSRPGTTQYF.

The chain joins TRBV19 to TRBJ1-1; no clear D. Trimming shortened V by 1 base and J by 4 bases, and 10 bases separated the two germline ends. Germline values: CDR1 LNHDA, CDR2 SQIVND (reference sequence). This CDR3 contains 14 residues. The CDR3 DNA is TGTGCCAGTAGTATAGGGAGGGCTTCCACTGAAGCTTTCTTT. Its translation is CASSIGRASTEAFF.

This clonotype has a single count. The rearrangement uses TRBV6-8 and TRBJ1-5; D call uncertain. With 0 bases removed from V and 5 bases from J, the gap between germline ends came to 5 bases. This CDR3 region has 13 residues. Germline values: CDR1 MNHGY, CDR2 SAAAGT. CDR3 in DNA: TGTGCCAGCAGTTACTCGAAGGATCAGCCCCAGCATTTT. Amino acid sequence: CASSYSKDQPQHF.

This clonotype was detected many times. The chain carries TRBV11-2 and TRBJ2-1; a possible D gene is TRBD2 (6 bases). This CDR3 region has 13 residues. Germline-derived CDR1 and CDR2 are SGHAT and FQNNGV. Trimming took off 3 bases at V and 6 bases at J, with 9 bases between the two ends. The CDR3: CASSFRELNEQFF. The CDR3 DNA reads as TGTGCCAGCAGCTTTCGGGAGCTCAATGAGCAGTTCTTC.

The CDR3 loop reads CASSPRVAGDEQFF. DNA for the CDR3: TGCGCCAGCAGCCCGAGGGTAGCCGGCGATGAGCAGTTCTTC. The genes are TRBV5-1 and TRBJ2-1, with D possibly being TRBD2 (5 bases). The CDR3 sequence is 14 residues long. The V gene's germline CDR1 is SGHRS and CDR2 YFSETQ. V lost 4 bases and J 8 bases, leaving 16 bases between the germline ends.

This clonotype was detected many times. This CDR3 reads CSARQGGIYGYTF. The CDR3 DNA follows: TGCAGTGCCCGTCAGGGAGGGATCTATGGCTACACCTTC. J is TRBJ1-2 and V is TRBV20-1, with D perhaps TRBD1 (5 bases). This CDR3 region has 13 residues. CDR1 and CDR2 (germline): DFQATT, SNEGSKA (reference sequence). Trimming took off 6 bases at V and 4 bases at J, with 15 bases between the two ends.

Comment on this clonotype: Since a far larger clone is one base different, this is likely a read error. The chain links TRBV28 to TRBJ2-5; TRBD2 matches 10 bases. The J segment lost 5 bases and the V segment lost 5 bases, leaving 11 bases of the junction unmatched. The V gene's germline CDR1 is MDHEN and CDR2 SYDVKM. The CDR3 spans 16 residues. Here the CDR3 reads CASSDPGTSASETQYF. CDR3 sequence (DNA): TGTGCCAGCAGTGATCCCGGGACTAGCGCCAGTGAGACCCAGTACTTC.

There are many counts of this clonotype. The chain uses TRBV4-1 and TRBJ2-7; D unresolved. This CDR3 contains 13 residues. Germline V gene sequence: CDR1 MGHRA, CDR2 YSYEKL. Deletions cut 1 base from V and 4 bases from J, with 8 bases between. The CDR3 is CASSQGRNYEQYF. The DNA of the CDR3 is TGCGCCAGCAGCCAAGGACGGAATTACGAGCAGTACTTC.

This clonotype has a handful of counts. The chain carries TRBV3-1 and TRBJ2-3, with D possibly matching TRBD1 (5 bases). Germline V gene lookup returns CDR1 LGHDT and CDR2 YNNKEL (reference sequence). Trimming removed 4 bases at V and 1 base at J, with 12 bases between. The CDR3 consists of 15 residues. CDR3 sequence reads: CASSPKGVGTDTQYF. The CDR3 coding sequence is TGTGCCAGCAGCCCCAAAGGGGTGGGCACAGATACGCAGTATTTT.

The sample holds many counts of this clonotype. V gene TRBV12-3 or TRBV12-4 combines with J gene TRBJ2-7; 7 bases agree with TRBD1. The V and J ends lost 6 bases and 5 bases, in that order; junction bases with no gene match: 4. The CDR3 loop spans 12 amino acids. The CDR3 sequence is CASRTTGDEQYF. The CDR3 DNA reads as TGTGCCAGCAGAACAACAGGGGACGAGCAGTACTTC.

This clonotype was counted at least ten times. The chain combines TRBV12-3 or TRBV12-4 with TRBJ2-1, with unresolved D. V was pared by 4 bases and J by 7 bases, with 14 bases between. This CDR3 contains 14 residues. CDR3 nucleotides: TGTGCCAGCAGTTGGTCCCAAGGAGCGAATGAGCAGTTCTTC. Protein: CASSWSQGANEQFF.

This clonotype was recorded at least ten times. The CDR3 sequence is CASSPGLAGGSTDTQYF. As DNA, the CDR3 is TGTGCCAGCAGTCCGGGACTAGCGGGAGGGAGCACAGATACGCAGTATTTT. The chain is built from TRBV12-3 or TRBV12-4 and TRBJ2-3; 16 positions match TRBD2. The CDR3 is made up of 17 amino acids. The junction had 2 bases not matched to a gene; V was cut back by 5 bases and J by 0 bases.

The table lists this clonotype with many counts. The chain employs TRBV27 and TRBJ2-7, with 9 bases matching TRBD2. The CDR3 totals 15 residues. V lost 7 bases and J lost 0; bases outside the gene matches: 7. Germline lookup yields CDR1 MNHEY and CDR2 SMNVEV (reference sequence). The CDR3 protein is CASTPRLAVSYEQYF. DNA of the CDR3: TGTGCCAGCACCCCCCGACTAGCGGTCTCCTACGAGCAGTACTTC.

This clonotype was picked up many times. The V and J genes are TRBV28 and TRBJ1-1, with D hard to call. CDR1 MDHEN and CDR2 SYDVKM come from the germline V gene. V lost 3 bases, J lost 4 bases, and 9 bases lay in between. CDR3 length: 13 amino acids. The CDR3 nucleotides read TGTGCCAGCAGTTTCGAAAGAGTCACTGAAGCTTTCTTT. Translating it yields CASSFERVTEAFF. Full variable domain (outside the CDR3, taken from reference TRBV28 and TRBJ1-1): DVKVTQSSRYLVKRTGEKVFLECVQDMDHENMFWYRQDPGLGLRLIYFSYDVKMKEKGDIPEGYSVSREKKERFSLILESASTNQTSMYLCASSFERVTEAFFGQGTRLTVV.

This clonotype was picked up many times. V is TRBV19 and J is TRBJ2-2; 9 bases line up with TRBD2. This CDR3 has 15 amino acids. The junction had 8 bases not matched to a gene; V was cut back by 8 bases and J by 4 bases. The V gene's germline CDR1 is LNHDA and CDR2 SQIVND (reference sequence). CDR3 DNA: TGTGCCAGTCTCCAGGGACTAGCTTCCACCGGGGAGCTGTTTTTT. It specifies CASLQGLASTGELFF.

This clonotype was observed at least ten times. The V and J genes are TRBV3-1 and TRBJ2-1; 10 positions match TRBD1. The V segment lost 4 bases and the J segment 4 bases; nucleotides outside the gene matches: 4. Germline CDR1 LGHDT, CDR2 YNNKEL (reference sequence). This CDR3 is built from 15 residues. The CDR3 DNA is TGTGCCAGCAGCCCTAGGGACAGGGGATACAATGAGCAGTTCTTC. Translated, it gives CASSPRDRGYNEQFF.

This clonotype has at least ten counts. V and J are TRBV20-1 and TRBJ2-2; 8 positions match TRBD1. The J segment lost 3 bases and the V segment lost 3 bases, leaving 9 bases of the junction unmatched. The CDR3 sequence is 16 residues long. Germline CDR1 reads DFQATT; CDR2 reads SNEGSKA (reference sequence). In DNA, the CDR3 is TGCAGTGCTAGGGTCCCTCGACAGGGGTACACCGGGGAGCTGTTTTTT. Translated, it gives CSARVPRQGYTGELFF.

The V and J genes are TRBV19 and TRBJ1-6, with D tentatively TRBD1 (5 bases). The germline CDR1 and CDR2 sequences are LNHDA and SQIVND (reference sequence). Between the trimmed V and J ends, which lost 6 bases and 10 bases, there was a span of 10 bases. The CDR3 runs 12 residues. The CDR3 reads CASRGGRSPLHF. The CDR3, as DNA: TGTGCCAGTAGGGGGGGACGATCACCCCTCCACTTT.

Many counts were recorded for this clonotype. The chain is built from TRBV10-3 and TRBJ2-1; 7 bases are shared with TRBD1. In germline, CDR1 is ENHRY, CDR2 SYGVKD. This CDR3 has 15 amino acids. Trimming at V came to 0 bases and at J to 4 bases, leaving 3 bases not matched to a gene. The CDR3 reads CAISESIQGYNEQFF. The CDR3 DNA reads as TGTGCCATCAGTGAGTCGATACAGGGGTACAATGAGCAGTTCTTC.

The genes are TRBV15 and TRBJ2-5; TRBD1 agrees at 8 bases. After removal of 3 bases from V and 5 bases from J, the junction contained 5 bases not matched to a gene. In germline, CDR1 is LNHNV, CDR2 YYDKDF (reference sequence). The CDR3 has 14 amino acids. The CDR3 spells CATSSGQGGETQYF. The CDR3 DNA reads as TGTGCCACCAGCAGTGGACAGGGTGGGGAGACCCAGTACTTC.

This clonotype has at least ten counts. The chain carries TRBV18 and TRBJ2-4; 11 bases are a match to TRBD2. This CDR3 is 16 amino acids long. Trimming took 4 bases from V and 1 from J; bases not matched to a gene: 3. CDR1 KGHSH and CDR2 LQKENI come from the germline V gene. This CDR3 reads CASSRLAGGAKNIQYF. The CDR3 DNA reads as TGTGCCAGCTCACGGCTAGCGGGAGGCGCCAAAAACATTCAGTACTTC.

This chain's CDR3 is CSVGAPLSTGELFF. The CDR3 nucleotides are TGCAGCGTTGGGGCCCCTCTTAGCACCGGGGAGCTGTTTTTT. The J gene is TRBJ2-2, the V gene TRBV29-1; D gene ambiguous. Germline CDR1 is SQVTM and CDR2 is ANQGSEA. The CDR3 length is 14 residues. V lost 4 bases to trimming and J lost 4 bases, with 13 bases between them.

Ten or more counts support this clonotype. The V and J genes are TRBV20-1 and TRBJ2-1, with 7 bases identical to TRBD2. CDR3 size: 11 residues. Per germline, CDR1 DFQATT and CDR2 SNEGSKA (reference sequence). V lost 3 bases and J lost 12; bases outside the gene matches: 5. This CDR3 is CSARPREVQFF. The CDR3 DNA reads as TGCAGTGCTAGGCCTCGGGAGGTGCAGTTCTTC.

In this sample, this clonotype turned up many times. The chain joins TRBV20-1 to TRBJ2-1; 10 bases align to TRBD2. Germline CDR1 DFQATT, CDR2 SNEGSKA (reference sequence). V gave up 0 bases and J gave up 10 bases; unmatched junction bases: 9. The CDR3 loop spans 15 amino acids. The CDR3 here is CSAREEASGSREQFF. The CDR3 region has the DNA TGCAGTGCTAGAGAAGAGGCTAGCGGGAGTAGGGAGCAGTTCTTC.